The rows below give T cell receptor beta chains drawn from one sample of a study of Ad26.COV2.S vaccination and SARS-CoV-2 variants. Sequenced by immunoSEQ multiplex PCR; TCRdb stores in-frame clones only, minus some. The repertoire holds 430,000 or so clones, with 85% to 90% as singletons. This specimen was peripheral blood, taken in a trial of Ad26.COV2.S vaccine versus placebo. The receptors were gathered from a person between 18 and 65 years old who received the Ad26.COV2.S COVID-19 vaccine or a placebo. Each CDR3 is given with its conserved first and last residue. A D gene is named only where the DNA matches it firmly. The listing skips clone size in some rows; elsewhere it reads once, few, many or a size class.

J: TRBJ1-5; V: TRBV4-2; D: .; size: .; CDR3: CASSLRVNQPQHF; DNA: TGTGCCAGCAGCCTCCGGGTGAACCAGCCCCAGCATTTT
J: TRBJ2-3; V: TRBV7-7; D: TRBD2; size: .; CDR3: CASSTGTSGGTDTQYF; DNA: TGTGCCAGCAGCACCGGGACTAGCGGGGGCACAGATACGCAGTATTTT
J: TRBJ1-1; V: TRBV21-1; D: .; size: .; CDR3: CARRQQSFF; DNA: TGTGCCCGTCGACAGCAGTCTTTCTTT
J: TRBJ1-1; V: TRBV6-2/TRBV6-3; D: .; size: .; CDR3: CASSEKGILNTEAFF; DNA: TGTGCCAGCAGCGAAAAGGGAATATTGAACACTGAAGCTTTCTTT
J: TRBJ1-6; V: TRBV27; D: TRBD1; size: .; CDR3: CASSFGGTGNSPLHF; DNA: TGTGCCAGCAGTTTCGGTGGGACAGGGAATTCACCCCTCCACTTT
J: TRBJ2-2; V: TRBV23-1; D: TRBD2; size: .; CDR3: CASSQRGLAVCTGGTGELFF; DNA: TGCGCCAGCAGTCAGCGGGGACTAGCGGTCTGCACTGGGGGCACCGGGGAGCTGTTTTTT
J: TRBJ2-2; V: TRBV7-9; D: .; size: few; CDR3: CASSKLVTNTGELFF; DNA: TGTGCCAGCAGCAAACTAGTGACGAACACCGGGGAGCTGTTTTTT
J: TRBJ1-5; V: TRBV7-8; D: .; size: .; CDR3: CASSPTAKQPQHF; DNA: TGTGCCAGCAGCCCCACCGCAAAGCAGCCCCAGCATTTT
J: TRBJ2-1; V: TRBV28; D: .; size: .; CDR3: CASSRPIRGAQFF; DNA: TGTGCCAGCAGTCGGCCGATCAGGGGCGCGCAGTTCTTC
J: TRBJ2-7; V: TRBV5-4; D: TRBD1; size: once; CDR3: CASRNRDRPSYEQYF; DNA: TGTGCCAGCAGGAACCGGGACAGGCCTTCCTACGAGCAGTACTTC
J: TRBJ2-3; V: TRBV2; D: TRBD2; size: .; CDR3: CASSGGHRADTQYF; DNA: TGTGCCAGCTCGGGGGGGCACCGTGCAGATACGCAGTATTTT
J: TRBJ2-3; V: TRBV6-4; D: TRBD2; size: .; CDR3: CASSDSRCQGGGGDTQYF; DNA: TGTGCCAGCAGTGACTCGAGGTGCCAGGGTGGCGGGGGAGATACGCAGTATTTT
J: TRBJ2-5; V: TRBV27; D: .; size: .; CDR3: CASSGGSGTQYF; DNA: TGTGCCAGCAGTGGAGGGAGTGGGACCCAGTACTTC
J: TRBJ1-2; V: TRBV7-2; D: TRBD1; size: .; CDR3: CASSLPARGTGYGYTF; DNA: TGTGCCAGCAGCTTACCGGCGAGAGGGACAGGGTATGGCTACACCTTC
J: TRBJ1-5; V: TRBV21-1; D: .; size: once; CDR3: CASSEVGGFPNQPQHF; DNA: TGTGCCAGCAGCGAAGTCGGGGGTTTTCCCAATCAGCCCCAGCATTTT
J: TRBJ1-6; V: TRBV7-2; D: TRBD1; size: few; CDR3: CASSIRQGGSPLHF; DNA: TGTGCCAGCAGCATTCGACAGGGGGGTTCACCCCTCCACTTT
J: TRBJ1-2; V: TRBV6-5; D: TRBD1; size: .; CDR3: CASSRGGQNYGYTF; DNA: TGTGCCAGCAGTAGGGGGGGACAGAACTATGGCTACACCTTC
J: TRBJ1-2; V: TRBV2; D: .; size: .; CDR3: CAGKQGRGYTF; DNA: TGTGCCGGAAAACAGGGTCGGGGCTACACCTTC
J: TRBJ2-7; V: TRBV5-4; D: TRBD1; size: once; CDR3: CASSPTRDRGYEQYF; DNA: TGTGCCAGCAGCCCCACCCGGGACAGGGGTTACGAGCAGTACTTC
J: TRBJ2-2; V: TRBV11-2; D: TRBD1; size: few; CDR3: CASSLATGTNTGELFF; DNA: TGTGCCAGCAGCTTAGCGACAGGGACGAACACCGGGGAGCTGTTTTTT
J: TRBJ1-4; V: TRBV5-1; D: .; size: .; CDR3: CASSFLYPVGSEKLFF; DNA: TGCGCCAGCAGCTTTTTATACCCCGTGGGATCTGAAAAACTGTTTTTT
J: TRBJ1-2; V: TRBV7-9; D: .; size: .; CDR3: CASSFPGNYGYTF; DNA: TGTGCCAGCAGCTTTCCGGGGAACTATGGCTACACCTTC
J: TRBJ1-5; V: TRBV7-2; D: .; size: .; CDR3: CASSFDTNSQPQHF; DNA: TGTGCCAGCAGCTTTGACACAAACTCCCAGCCCCAGCATTTT
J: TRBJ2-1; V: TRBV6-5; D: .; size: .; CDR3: CASRGYNEQFF; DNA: TGTGCCAGCAGGGGGTACAATGAGCAGTTCTTC
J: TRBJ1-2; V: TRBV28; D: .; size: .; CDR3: CASSFSVGYTF; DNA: TGTGCCAGCAGTTTTTCGGTTGGCTACACCTTC
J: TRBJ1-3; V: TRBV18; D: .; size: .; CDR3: CASSPARRAVDTIYF; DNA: TGTGCCAGCTCACCCGCGAGGAGGGCGGTTGACACCATATATTTT
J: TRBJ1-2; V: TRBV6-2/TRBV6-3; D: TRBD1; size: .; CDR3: CASSYEDRGSGYTF; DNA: TGTGCCAGCAGTTACGAAGACAGGGGAAGCGGCTACACCTTC
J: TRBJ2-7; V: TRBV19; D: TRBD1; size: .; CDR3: CASSRFGTGSYEQYF; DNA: TGTGCCAGTAGTAGATTCGGGACAGGGTCCTACGAGCAGTACTTC
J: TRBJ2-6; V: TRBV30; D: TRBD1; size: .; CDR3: CAMGTAGANVLTF; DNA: TGTGCCATGGGGACAGCTGGGGCCAACGTCCTGACTTTC
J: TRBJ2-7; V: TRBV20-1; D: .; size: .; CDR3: CSASKGGDSYEQYF; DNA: TGCAGTGCTAGTAAAGGGGGGGATTCCTACGAGCAGTACTTC
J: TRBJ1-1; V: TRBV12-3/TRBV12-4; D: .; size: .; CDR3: CASRLEIEGAFF; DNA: TGTGCCAGCAGGCTAGAAATAGAAGGAGCTTTCTTT
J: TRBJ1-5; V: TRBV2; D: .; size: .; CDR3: CASSVSTRQYGSVNQPQHF; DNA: TGTGCCAGCAGTGTATCTACGCGGCAGTATGGGTCGGTCAATCAGCCCCAGCATTTT
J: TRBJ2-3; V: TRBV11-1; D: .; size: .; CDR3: CASNSVGGDTQYF; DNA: TGTGCCAGCAACTCCGTCGGGGGTGATACGCAGTATTTT
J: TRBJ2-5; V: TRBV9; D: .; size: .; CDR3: CASSPQGTTETQYF; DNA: TGTGCCAGCAGCCCCCAGGGGACTACGGAGACCCAGTACTTC
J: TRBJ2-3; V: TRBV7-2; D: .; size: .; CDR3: CASSLASIDGTQYF; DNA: TGTGCCAGCAGCTTAGCGTCTATTGATGGTACGCAGTATTTT
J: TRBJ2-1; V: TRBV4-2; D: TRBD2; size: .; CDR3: CASSLRIGREALGQLNEQFF; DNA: TGTGCCAGCAGCCTACGTATTGGGCGGGAGGCATTAGGGCAGTTAAATGAGCAGTTCTTC
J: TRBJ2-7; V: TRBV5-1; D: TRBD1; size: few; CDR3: CASSRGTGVSYEQYF; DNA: TGCGCCAGCAGCCGCGGGACAGGCGTCTCCTACGAGCAGTACTTC
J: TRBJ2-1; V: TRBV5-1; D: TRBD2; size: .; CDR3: CASSQWTSGYNEQFF; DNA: TGCGCCAGCAGCCAATGGACTAGCGGCTACAATGAGCAGTTCTTC
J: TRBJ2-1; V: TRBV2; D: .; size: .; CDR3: CASSDEGGHEQFF; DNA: TGTGCCAGCAGTGATGAGGGTGGGCATGAGCAGTTCTTC
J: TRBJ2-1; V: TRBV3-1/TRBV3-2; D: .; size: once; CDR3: CASSLSATGSEQFF; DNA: TGTGCCAGCAGCCTGTCGGCTACCGGCAGTGAGCAGTTCTTC
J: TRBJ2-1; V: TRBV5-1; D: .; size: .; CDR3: CASSSQGTGDEQFF; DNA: TGCGCCAGCAGCTCCCAAGGGACCGGGGATGAGCAGTTCTTC
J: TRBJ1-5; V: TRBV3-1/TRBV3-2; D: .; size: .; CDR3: CASSQEGSGNQPQHF; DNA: TGTGCCAGCAGCCAAGAAGGCAGCGGCAATCAGCCCCAGCATTTT
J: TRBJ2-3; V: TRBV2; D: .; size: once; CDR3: CASSDLSGWPTDTQYF; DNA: TGTGCCAGCAGTGACCTTTCGGGATGGCCCACAGATACGCAGTATTTT
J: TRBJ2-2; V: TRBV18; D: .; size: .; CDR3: CASSPVVLSDVFF; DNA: TGTGCCAGCTCACCGGTGGTGCTTTCCGACGTTTTTTTT
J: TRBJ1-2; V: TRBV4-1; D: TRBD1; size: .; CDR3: CASSLGDRELYGYTF; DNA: TGCGCCAGCAGCTTGGGGGACAGGGAGCTTTATGGCTACACCTTC
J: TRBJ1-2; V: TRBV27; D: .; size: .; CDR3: CASSFQRQDYGYTF; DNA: TGTGCCAGCAGTTTCCAGCGCCAGGACTATGGCTACACCTTC
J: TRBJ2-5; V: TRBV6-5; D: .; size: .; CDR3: CASRSGLGETQYF; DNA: TGTGCCAGCAGATCCGGGTTGGGAGAGACCCAGTACTTC
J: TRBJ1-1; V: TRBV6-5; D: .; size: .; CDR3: CASSYLGREAFF; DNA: TGTGCCAGCAGTTACCTAGGCAGGGAAGCTTTCTTT
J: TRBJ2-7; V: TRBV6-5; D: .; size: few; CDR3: CASRTRGSYEQYF; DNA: TGTGCCAGCCGGACAAGGGGTTCCTACGAGCAGTACTTC
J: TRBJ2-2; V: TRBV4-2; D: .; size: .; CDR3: CASSQEANTGELFF; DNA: TGTGCCAGCAGCCAAGAGGCAAACACCGGGGAGCTGTTTTTT
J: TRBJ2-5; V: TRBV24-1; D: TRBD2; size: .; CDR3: CATSDRVLAGAYQETQYF; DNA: TGTGCCACCAGTGATCGTGTGCTAGCGGGGGCCTACCAAGAGACCCAGTACTTC
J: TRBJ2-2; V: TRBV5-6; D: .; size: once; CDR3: CASQASGELFF; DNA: TGTGCTTCACAAGCCTCCGGGGAGCTGTTTTTT
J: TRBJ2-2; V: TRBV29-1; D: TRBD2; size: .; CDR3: CSVRTPLAGVHGELFF; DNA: TGCAGCGTCCGAACCCCACTAGCGGGAGTTCACGGGGAGCTGTTTTTT
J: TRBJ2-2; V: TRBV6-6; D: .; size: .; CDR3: CASSYSRSFGGELFF; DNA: TGTGCCAGCAGTTACTCGCGTAGCTTCGGCGGGGAGCTGTTTTTT
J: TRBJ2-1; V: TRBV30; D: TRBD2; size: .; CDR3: CAWSMTGTSYYNEQFF; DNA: TGTGCCTGGAGTATGACCGGGACTAGCTACTACAATGAGCAGTTCTTC
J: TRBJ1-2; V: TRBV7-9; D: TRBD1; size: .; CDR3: CASSLPTGGFYGYTF; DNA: TGTGCCAGCAGCTTACCGACAGGGGGCTTCTATGGCTACACCTTC
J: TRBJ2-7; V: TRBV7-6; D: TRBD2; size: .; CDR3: CASSGLAGTYEQYF; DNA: TGTGCCAGCAGCGGATTAGCGGGGACCTACGAGCAGTACTTC
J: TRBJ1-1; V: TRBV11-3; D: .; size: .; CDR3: CASSLDRVRDTEAFF; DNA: TGTGCCAGCAGCTTAGATAGGGTTCGAGACACTGAAGCTTTCTTT
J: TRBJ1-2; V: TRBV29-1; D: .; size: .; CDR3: CSVFPTAGLEGYTF; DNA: TGCAGCGTTTTCCCCACGGCAGGGTTGGAGGGCTACACCTTC